This entry is about one T cell receptor beta chain. RNA, at about 0.5 to 1 ug, was reverse transcribed with random hexamers. TCRdb re-derived calls from the immunoSEQ multiplex PCR reads in MiXCR, one entry per CDR3 protein. The repertoire has 150,000 to 250,000 distinct CDR3 sequences, 90% to 95% of them found once; the top ten carry just under 0.095%. These data are taken from a study of CD8 T cells in Susac syndrome. Trimming cost V 5 bases and J 5 bases; bases outside gene matches: 6. CDR1 and CDR2 (germline): SGHTA, FQGTGA. This CDR3 has 14 residues. This sequence originates from a human donor with multiple sclerosis. Material: CD4+ T cells from PBMCs. This sequence joins TRBV7-3 and TRBJ2-7; 10 bases are a match to TRBD1. The CDR3 DNA sequence: TGTGCCAGCAGCCCGGGACAGGGGACCAACGAGCAGTACTTC. It encodes CASSPGQGTNEQYF.